This TCR beta chain is drawn from a study of blood T cell repertoires in COVID-19. About the study: The study drew acute and convalescent COVID-19 samples from the United States, Italy and Spain. PBMCs, B-cell-depleted T cells, or T cells provided the cDNA or gDNA that made up the material.

The ends lost 3 bases at V and 6 bases at J; junction bases unmatched: 3. This CDR3 spans 16 amino acids. Looked up from germline, CDR1 is MNHNS and CDR2 is SASEGT. Per the study methods: For nucleated cells, counts were estimated from reference gene primer amplification. The data were produced by immunoSEQ multiplex PCR, yet TCRdb's version contains in-frame clones alone and is incomplete. That table furnishes V, J and clone size, whereas the DNA furnished D and trimming. The sample records around 84,000 clones, 65% to 85% being singletons. The TCR comes from a man older than 75 with active or convalescent COVID-19. The chain links TRBV6-1 to TRBJ2-1, with 15 bases aligning to TRBD2. The sample taken for sequencing was peripheral blood. CDR3 nucleotides: TGTGCCAGCAGTGACACGGGACTAGCGGGAGGCAATGAGCAGTTCTTC. Protein: CASSDTGLAGGNEQFF.